This T cell receptor beta chain originates from a study of immune evolution from preneoplasia to lung adenocarcinoma. Nucleic acids came from premalignant or tumor cells enriched by macro-dissection. Using immunoSEQ multiplex PCR, the repertoire was profiled, and TCRdb retains in-frame clones only, with some absent. The sample carries roughly 6,200 clones, 70% to 80% recorded once. The clonotype originates from a person between 45 and 75 years old with lung adenocarcinoma. The specimen was FFPE minimally invasive lung adenocarcinoma tissue.

The CDR3 region is CASSPGGGKGTDTQYF. In DNA, the CDR3 is TGTGCCAGCAGCCCCGGGGGCGGGAAGGGCACAGATACGCAGTATTTT. This chain uses TRBV7-9 with TRBJ2-3; D possibly uses TRBD1 or TRBD2 (6 bases each). CDR3 length: 16 residues. Germline CDR1 SEHNR, CDR2 FQNEAQ (reference sequence). Trimming cost V 5 bases and J 1 base, with 16 bases left between them. Together with reference TRBV7-9 and TRBJ2-3, the CDR3 gives the full variable domain: DTGVSQNPRHKITKRGQNVTFRCDPISEHNRLYWYRQTLGQGPEFLTYFQNEAQLEKSRLLSDRFSAERPKGSFSTLEIQRTEQGDSAMYLCASSPGGGKGTDTQYFGPGTRLTVL.